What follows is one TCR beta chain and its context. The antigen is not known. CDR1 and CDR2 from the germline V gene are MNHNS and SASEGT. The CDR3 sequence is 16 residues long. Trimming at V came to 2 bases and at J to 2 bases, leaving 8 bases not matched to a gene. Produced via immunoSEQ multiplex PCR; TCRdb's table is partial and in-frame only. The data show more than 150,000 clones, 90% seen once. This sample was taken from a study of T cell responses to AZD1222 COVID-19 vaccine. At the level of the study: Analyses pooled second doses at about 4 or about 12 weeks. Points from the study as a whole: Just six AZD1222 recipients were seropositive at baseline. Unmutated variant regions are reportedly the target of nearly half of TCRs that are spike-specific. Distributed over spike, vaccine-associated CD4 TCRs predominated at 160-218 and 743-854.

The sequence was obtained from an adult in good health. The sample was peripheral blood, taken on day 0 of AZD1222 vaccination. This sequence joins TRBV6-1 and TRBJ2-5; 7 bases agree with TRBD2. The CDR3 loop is CASSENKSGVQETQYF. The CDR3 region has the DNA TGTGCCAGCAGTGAAAACAAGAGCGGGGTACAAGAGACCCAGTACTTC.